These 21 T cell receptor beta chains were all obtained from the same sample, sequenced in a study of cytomegalovirus exposure and HLA in healthy donors. Use of 60 Vbeta and 13 Jbeta primers characterized the PCR. Some clones are missing from TCRdb's copy, which holds only in-frame ones; the method was immunoSEQ multiplex PCR. The table lists about 130,000 clones, roughly 79% of them singletons, with about 0.7% in the top ten. The sequenced sample consisted of PBMCs. Every receptor here comes from a man aged 18-30 years in good health and CMV-seronegative.

The V and J genes are TRBV10-3 and TRBJ1-1, with a weak D call TRBD1 (6 bases). CDR3 length: 15 residues. CDR1 is ENHRY, CDR2 SYGVKD, per germline. V was pared by 9 bases and J by 4 bases, with 21 bases between. As DNA, the CDR3 is TGTGCCATTACACTGGCAGGGGAAGGTAGCACTGAAGCTTTCTTT. Translated: CAITLAGEGSTEAFF.

The V call is TRBV6-1, the J call TRBJ1-6; D is perhaps TRBD1 (6 bases). The V end lost 1 base, the J end lost 1 base, and 11 bases lay between the germline ends. CDR1 is MNHNS, CDR2 SASEGT, per germline. CDR3 length: 17 amino acids. CDR3 sequence reads: CASSEVVRGSYNSPLHF. CDR3 bases: TGTGCCAGCAGTGAAGTAGTGAGGGGGTCCTATAATTCACCCCTCCACTTT.

The CDR3 sequence is CASSLLYGSRDYGNQPQHF. CDR3 bases: TGTGCCAGCAGCTTGTTGTATGGGTCTCGGGATTACGGCAATCAGCCCCAGCATTTT. V is TRBV5-8 and J is TRBJ1-5; D remains unclear. Germline CDR1 SGHTS, CDR2 YDEGEE. Trimming removed 1 base at V and 2 bases at J, with 22 bases between. The CDR3 length is 19 residues.

The CDR3 sequence is CASSESQGTNSPLHF. CDR3 DNA sequence: TGCGCCAGCAGTGAGTCGCAGGGGACTAATTCACCCCTCCACTTT. The V call is TRBV10-2, the J call TRBJ1-6; possibly TRBD1 for D (6 bases). Germline CDR1 is WSHSY and CDR2 is SAAADI. V lost 0 bases to trimming and J lost 6 bases, with 9 bases between them. This CDR3 contains 15 residues.

This clone has a single count. The J gene is TRBJ2-3, the V gene TRBV7-6; 7 bases map to TRBD1. The J segment lost 0 bases and the V segment lost 1 base, leaving 16 bases of the junction unmatched. The CDR3 consists of 20 residues. Germline assignment: CDR1 SGHVS and CDR2 FNYEAQ. CDR3 residues: CASSLVPLRDSITSTDTQYF. The CDR3 DNA is TGTGCCAGCAGCTTAGTCCCCCTCCGGGACAGCATTACTAGCACAGATACGCAGTATTTT.

This chain links TRBV7-3 with TRBJ2-5, with 7 nucleotides matching TRBD1. The V and J ends lost 5 bases and 5 bases, in that order; junction bases with no gene match: 11. The V gene's germline CDR1 is SGHTA and CDR2 FQGTGA. CDR3 length: 15 amino acids. CDR3 sequence reads: CASSPRDSSWETQYF. The CDR3, as DNA: TGTGCCAGCAGCCCCAGGGACAGCTCTTGGGAGACCCAGTACTTC.

The chain carries TRBV19 and TRBJ1-6, with D perhaps matching TRBD1 (6 bases). V lost 5 bases, J lost 11 bases, and 19 bases lay in between. Per the germline V gene, CDR1 is LNHDA and CDR2 is SQIVND (reference sequence). The CDR3 has 15 amino acids. The CDR3 nucleotides read TGTGCCAGTAGTTGGGACACGGGACAACGTCCACCCCTCCACTTT. Protein product: CASSWDTGQRPPLHF.

The rearrangement joins TRBV19 to TRBJ2-2; no reliable D call. This CDR3 spans 15 amino acids. Between the trimmed V and J ends, which lost 5 bases and 2 bases, there was a span of 12 bases. Per germline, CDR1 LNHDA and CDR2 SQIVND (reference sequence). CDR3: CASSLEQFNTGELFF. For the CDR3, the DNA is TGTGCCAGTAGTCTGGAACAGTTCAACACCGGGGAGCTGTTTTTT.

This chain connects TRBV4-3 to TRBJ2-1, with D hard to call. The V end lost 0 bases, the J end lost 0 bases, and 12 bases lay between the germline ends. The CDR3 runs 17 residues. Per germline, CDR1 LGHNA and CDR2 YSLEER. The CDR3 DNA follows: TGCGCCAGCAGCCAAGAAGAGCTCACCACCTCCTACAATGAGCAGTTCTTC. Its translation: CASSQEELTTSYNEQFF.

The J gene is TRBJ1-3, the V gene TRBV11-3; D is perhaps TRBD1 (6 bases). This CDR3 is built from 15 residues. Looked up from germline, CDR1 is SGHNT and CDR2 is YENEEA. Trimming cost V 5 bases and J 0 bases, with 11 bases left between them. The CDR3, as DNA: TGTGCCAGCAGCAAGGGGGTCGCCTCTGGAAACACCATATATTTT. Protein sequence: CASSKGVASGNTIYF. Filled out from reference TRBV11-3 and TRBJ1-3, the complete variable domain reads EAGVVQSPRYKIIEKKQPVAFWCNPISGHNTLYWYLQNLGQGPELLIRYENEEAVDDSQLPKDRFSAERLKGVDSTLKIQPAELGDSAVYLCASSKGVASGNTIYFGEGSWLTVV.

The rearrangement links TRBV7-2 to TRBJ2-1; 7 bases align to TRBD2. This CDR3 comprises 16 residues. V gave up 5 bases and J gave up 8 bases; unmatched junction bases: 15. Per the germline V gene, CDR1 is SGHTA and CDR2 is FQGNSA. The CDR3 nucleotides are TGTGCCAGCAGCACTCAGACCGGCGGGGGTGGGGATGAGCAGTTCTTC. It is translated as CASSTQTGGGGDEQFF.

As to this clone: As the CDR3 is not closed by the conserved phenylalanine or tryptophan, this likely results from a read error. The CDR3: CACSETGAYEQYS. The CDR3 DNA reads TGTGCCTGTTCTGAGACAGGAGCCTACGAGCAGTACTCC. The gene calls are TRBV30 and TRBJ2-7; a weak D match, TRBD1 (6 bases). The CDR3 is made up of 13 amino acids. Trimming took off 6 bases at V and 2 bases at J, with 14 bases between the two ends. CDR1 is GTSNPN, CDR2 SVGIG, per germline (reference sequence).

The chain is built from TRBV10-3 and TRBJ1-1, with TRBD1 matching over 8 bases. The CDR3 covers 13 residues. Trimming cost V 0 bases and J 7 bases; bases outside gene matches: 1. Germline-derived CDR1 and CDR2 are ENHRY and SYGVKD. As DNA, the CDR3 is TGTGCCATCAGTGAGTCGGGACAGGTTGAAGCTTTCTTT. It codes for CAISESGQVEAFF.

The chain employs TRBV14 and TRBJ2-3; tentatively, D is TRBD1 (6 bases). Germline loops: CDR1 SGHDN, CDR2 FVKESK. Trimming removed 3 bases from V and 6 bases from J, with 19 bases in between. The CDR3 extends over 16 amino acids. The DNA for the CDR3 is TGTGCCAGCAGCCAGATCGGGACAAACGCATTTGATACGCAGTATTTT. Translated, it gives CASSQIGTNAFDTQYF.

The table lists this clone with a count of one. The gene calls are TRBV7-2 and TRBJ2-1, with unresolved D. Trimming took off 6 bases at V and 0 bases at J, with 9 bases between the two ends. This CDR3 has 14 residues. Germline loops: CDR1 SGHTA, CDR2 FQGNSA. For the CDR3, the DNA is TGTGCCAGCAGTGACCCTAGCTCCTACAATGAGCAGTTCTTC. As protein: CASSDPSSYNEQFF.

J is TRBJ2-2 and V is TRBV11-2, with 8 bases that match TRBD2. Germline V gives CDR1 SGHAT, CDR2 FQNNGV. CDR3 length equals 16 residues. V shed 4 bases and J 0 bases; nucleotides not matched to a gene: 4. The CDR3, as DNA: TGTGCCAGCAGCTCCATTAGCGGGGCGAACACCGGGGAGCTGTTTTTT. Amino acid sequence: CASSSISGANTGELFF.

This chain uses TRBV2 with TRBJ2-1, with 7 nucleotides matching TRBD2. The CDR3 has 14 amino acids. CDR1 and CDR2 from the germline V gene are SNHLY and FYNNEI. V dropped 9 bases and J dropped 0; count of bases not matched to a gene: 5. CDR3 in amino acids: CARGGPRSYNEQFF. The CDR3 DNA sequence: TGTGCCAGGGGAGGGCCTCGCTCCTACAATGAGCAGTTCTTC. The full variable domain, its missing parts supplied by reference TRBV2 and TRBJ2-1, is EPEVTQTPSHQVTQMGQEVILRCVPISNHLYFYWYRQILGQKVEFLVSFYNNEISEKSEIFDDQFSVERPDGSNFTLKIRSTKLEDSAMYFCARGGPRSYNEQFFGPGTRLTVL.

V and J are TRBV9 and TRBJ2-1, with D perhaps matching TRBD1 (5 bases). V lost 3 bases and J 5 bases, leaving 12 bases between the germline ends. The CDR3 length is 14 residues. The V gene's germline CDR1 is SGDLS and CDR2 YYNGEE. DNA for the CDR3: TGTGCCAGCAGCGAGTGGACACCTCACAATGAGCAGTTCTTC. Protein product: CASSEWTPHNEQFF.

J is TRBJ1-5 and V is TRBV18, with TRBD1 identical over 8 bases. The CDR3 has 14 residues. V dropped 6 bases and J dropped 3; count of bases not matched to a gene: 4. Germline values: CDR1 KGHSH, CDR2 LQKENI. In DNA form, the CDR3 reads TGTGCCAGCTCGCCGACAGGGGCCAATCAGCCCCAGCATTTT. Protein sequence: CASSPTGANQPQHF.

V and J are TRBV7-6 and TRBJ2-7; 9 bases map to TRBD2. Trimming cost V 5 bases and J 3 bases; bases outside gene matches: 8. CDR3 length: 15 amino acids. Germline lookup yields CDR1 SGHVS and CDR2 FNYEAQ. The CDR3 region is CASSQRLAEYYEQYF. The CDR3 DNA is TGTGCCAGCAGCCAAAGACTAGCGGAGTACTACGAGCAGTACTTC.

The V and J genes are TRBV9 and TRBJ2-3, with D possibly being TRBD2 (5 bases). V was shortened by 6 bases and J by 0 bases, with 14 bases between the two germline ends. This CDR3 comprises 15 residues. Germline-derived CDR1 and CDR2 are SGDLS and YYNGEE. The CDR3: CASTTAGPSTDTQYF. In nucleotides, the CDR3 is TGTGCCAGCACCACGGCGGGCCCTAGCACAGATACGCAGTATTTT.